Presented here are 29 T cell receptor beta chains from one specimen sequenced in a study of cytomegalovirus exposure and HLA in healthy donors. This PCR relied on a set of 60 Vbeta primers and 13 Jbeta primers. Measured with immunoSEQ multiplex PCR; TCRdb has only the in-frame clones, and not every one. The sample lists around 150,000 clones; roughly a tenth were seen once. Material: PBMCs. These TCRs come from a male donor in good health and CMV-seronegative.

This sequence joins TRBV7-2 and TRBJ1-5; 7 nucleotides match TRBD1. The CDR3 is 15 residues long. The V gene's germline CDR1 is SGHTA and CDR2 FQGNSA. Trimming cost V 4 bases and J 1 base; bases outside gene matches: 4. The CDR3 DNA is TGTGCCAGCAGCTCCAACAGGGGAAGCAATCAGCCCCAGCATTTT. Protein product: CASSSNRGSNQPQHF. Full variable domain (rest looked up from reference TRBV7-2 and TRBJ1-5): GAGVSQSPSNKVTEKGKDVELRCDPISGHTALYWYRQSLGQGLEFLIYFQGNSAPDKSGLPSDRFSAERTGGSVSTLTIQRTQQEDSAVYLCASSSNRGSNQPQHFGDGTRLSIL.

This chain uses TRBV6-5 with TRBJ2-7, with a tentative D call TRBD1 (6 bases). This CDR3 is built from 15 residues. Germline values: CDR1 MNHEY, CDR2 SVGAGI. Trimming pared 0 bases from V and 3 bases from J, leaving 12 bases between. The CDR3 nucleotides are TGTGCCAGCAGTTACTCGAAGGGACACCGCTACGAGCAGTACTTC. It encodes CASSYSKGHRYEQYF.

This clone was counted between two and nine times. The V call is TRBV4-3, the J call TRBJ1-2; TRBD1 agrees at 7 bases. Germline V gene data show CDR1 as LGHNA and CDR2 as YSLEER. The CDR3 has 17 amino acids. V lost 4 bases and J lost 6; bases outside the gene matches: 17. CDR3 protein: CASSPLKGLTGFNGYTF. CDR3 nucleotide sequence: TGCGCCAGCAGCCCACTCAAGGGCCTGACAGGGTTTAATGGCTACACCTTC.

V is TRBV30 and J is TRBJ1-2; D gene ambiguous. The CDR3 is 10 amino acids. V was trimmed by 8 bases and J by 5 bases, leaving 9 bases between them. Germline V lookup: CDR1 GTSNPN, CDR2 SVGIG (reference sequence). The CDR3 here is CAGNYYGYTF. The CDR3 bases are TGTGCCGGGAACTATTATGGCTACACCTTC.

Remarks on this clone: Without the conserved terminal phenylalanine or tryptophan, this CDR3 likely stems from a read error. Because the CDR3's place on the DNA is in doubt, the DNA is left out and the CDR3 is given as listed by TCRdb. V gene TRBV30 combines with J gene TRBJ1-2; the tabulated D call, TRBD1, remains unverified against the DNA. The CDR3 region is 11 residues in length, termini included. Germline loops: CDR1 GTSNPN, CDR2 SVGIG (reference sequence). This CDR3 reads CAWTTGGPAVY.

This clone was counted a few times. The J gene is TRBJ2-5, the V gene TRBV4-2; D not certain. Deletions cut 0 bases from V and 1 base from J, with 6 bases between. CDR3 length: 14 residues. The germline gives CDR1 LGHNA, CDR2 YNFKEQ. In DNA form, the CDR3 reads TGTGCCAGCAGCCAAGATAGAACCCAAGAGACCCAGTACTTC. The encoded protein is CASSQDRTQETQYF.

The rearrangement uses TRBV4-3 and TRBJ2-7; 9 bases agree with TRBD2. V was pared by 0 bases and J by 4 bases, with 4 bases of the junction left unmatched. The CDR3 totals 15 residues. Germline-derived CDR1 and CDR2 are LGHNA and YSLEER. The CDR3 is CASSQDWTSVYEQYF. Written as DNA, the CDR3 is TGCGCCAGCAGCCAAGATTGGACTAGCGTGTACGAGCAGTACTTC.

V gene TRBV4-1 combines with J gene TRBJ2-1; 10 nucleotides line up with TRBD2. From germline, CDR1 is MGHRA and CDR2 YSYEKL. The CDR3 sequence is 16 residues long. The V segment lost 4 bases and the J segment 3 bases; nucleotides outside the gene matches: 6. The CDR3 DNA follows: TGCGCCAGCAGCCTAGTCAGGACTAGCGGCTACAATGAGCAGTTCTTC. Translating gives CASSLVRTSGYNEQFF.

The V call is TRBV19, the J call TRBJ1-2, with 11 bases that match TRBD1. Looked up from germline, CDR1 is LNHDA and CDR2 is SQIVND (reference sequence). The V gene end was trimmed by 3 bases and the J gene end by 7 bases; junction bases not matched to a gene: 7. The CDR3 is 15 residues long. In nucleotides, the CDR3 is TGTGCCAGTAGTATCCCGGACAGGGGGCGGCGTGGCTACACCTTC. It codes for CASSIPDRGRRGYTF.

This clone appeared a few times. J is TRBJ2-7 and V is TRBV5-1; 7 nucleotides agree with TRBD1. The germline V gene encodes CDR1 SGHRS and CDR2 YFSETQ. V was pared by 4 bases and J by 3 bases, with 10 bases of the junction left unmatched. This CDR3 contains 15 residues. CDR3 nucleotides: TGCGCCAGCAGCATAACCGGGACAGCAGTCTACGAGCAGTACTTC. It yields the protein CASSITGTAVYEQYF.

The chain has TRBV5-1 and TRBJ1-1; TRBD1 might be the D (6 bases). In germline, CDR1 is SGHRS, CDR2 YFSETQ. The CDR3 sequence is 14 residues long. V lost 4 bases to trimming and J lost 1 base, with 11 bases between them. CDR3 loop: CASSIRQENTEAFF. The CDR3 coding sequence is TGCGCCAGCAGCATTAGACAGGAGAACACTGAAGCTTTCTTT.

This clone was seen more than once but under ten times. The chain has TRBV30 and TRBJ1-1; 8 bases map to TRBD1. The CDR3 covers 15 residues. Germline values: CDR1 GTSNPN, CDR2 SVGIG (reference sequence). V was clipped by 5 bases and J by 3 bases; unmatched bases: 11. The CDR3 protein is CAWETGGNWDTEAFF. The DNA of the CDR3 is TGTGCCTGGGAAACAGGGGGGAATTGGGACACTGAAGCTTTCTTT.

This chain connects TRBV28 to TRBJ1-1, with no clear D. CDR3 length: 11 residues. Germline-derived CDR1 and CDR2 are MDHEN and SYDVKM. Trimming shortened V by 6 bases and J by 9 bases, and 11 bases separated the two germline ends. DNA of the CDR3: TGTGCCAGCAGCCCCCGGGAGCAAGCTTTCTTT. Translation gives CASSPREQAFF. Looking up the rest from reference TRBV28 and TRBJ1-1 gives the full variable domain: DVKVTQSSRYLVKRTGEKVFLECVQDMDHENMFWYRQDPGLGLRLIYFSYDVKMKEKGDIPEGYSVSREKKERFSLILESASTNQTSMYLCASSPREQAFFGQGTRLTVV.

CDR3 region: CASSSGTESYNEQFF. The CDR3 nucleotides are TGTGCCAGCAGCTCCGGGACAGAATCCTACAATGAGCAGTTCTTC. The chain combines TRBV5-4 with TRBJ2-1; 7 bases align to TRBD1. Germline CDR1 reads SGHNT; CDR2 reads YYREEE (reference sequence). J gave up 1 base and V 3 bases, and 4 bases lay outside the gene matches. The CDR3 runs 15 residues.

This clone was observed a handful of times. The CDR3 loop is CASSLEGTTDTQYF. In DNA form, the CDR3 reads TGTGCCAGCAGTTTAGAGGGTACTACAGATACGCAGTATTTT. The gene calls are TRBV28 and TRBJ2-3, with D possibly TRBD2 on 5 matching bases. The CDR3 consists of 14 residues. Germline V gene lookup returns CDR1 MDHEN and CDR2 SYDVKM. V was pared by 2 bases and J by 3 bases, with 9 bases between. The variable domain in full, with the rest retrieved from reference TRBV28 and TRBJ2-3, is DVKVTQSSRYLVKRTGEKVFLECVQDMDHENMFWYRQDPGLGLRLIYFSYDVKMKEKGDIPEGYSVSREKKERFSLILESASTNQTSMYLCASSLEGTTDTQYFGPGTRLTVL.

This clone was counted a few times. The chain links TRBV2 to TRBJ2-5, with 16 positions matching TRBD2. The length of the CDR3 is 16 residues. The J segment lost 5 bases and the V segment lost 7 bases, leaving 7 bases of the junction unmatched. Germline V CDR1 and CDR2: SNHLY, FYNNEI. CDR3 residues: CASNQGLAGGRETQYF. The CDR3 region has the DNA TGTGCCAGCAATCAGGGACTAGCGGGAGGGAGGGAGACCCAGTACTTC.

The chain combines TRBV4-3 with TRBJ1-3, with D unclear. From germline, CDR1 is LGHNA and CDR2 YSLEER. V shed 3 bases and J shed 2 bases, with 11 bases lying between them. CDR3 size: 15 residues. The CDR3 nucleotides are TGCGCCAGCAGCCAGGCGACACTCCCTGGAAACACCATATATTTT. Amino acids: CASSQATLPGNTIYF.

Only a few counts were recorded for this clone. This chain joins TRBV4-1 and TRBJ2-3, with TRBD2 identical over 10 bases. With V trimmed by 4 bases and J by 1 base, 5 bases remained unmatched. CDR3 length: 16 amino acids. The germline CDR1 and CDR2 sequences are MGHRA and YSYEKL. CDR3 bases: TGCGCCAGCAGCCTATACACTAGCGGGGGCACAGATACGCAGTATTTT. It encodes CASSLYTSGGTDTQYF.

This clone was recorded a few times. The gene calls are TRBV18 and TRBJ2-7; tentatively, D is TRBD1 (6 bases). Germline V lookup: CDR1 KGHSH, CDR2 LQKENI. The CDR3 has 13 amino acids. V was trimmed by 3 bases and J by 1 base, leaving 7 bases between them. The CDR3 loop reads CASSPTGSYEQYF. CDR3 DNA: TGTGCCAGCTCACCGACAGGATCCTACGAGCAGTACTTC.

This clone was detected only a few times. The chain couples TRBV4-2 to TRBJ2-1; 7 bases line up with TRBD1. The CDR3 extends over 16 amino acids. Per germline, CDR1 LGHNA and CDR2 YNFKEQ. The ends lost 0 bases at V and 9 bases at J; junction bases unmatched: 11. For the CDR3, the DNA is TGTGCCAGCAGCCAAGAGGCAGGGGGTGGTGTAACTGAGCAGTTCTTC. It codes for CASSQEAGGGVTEQFF.

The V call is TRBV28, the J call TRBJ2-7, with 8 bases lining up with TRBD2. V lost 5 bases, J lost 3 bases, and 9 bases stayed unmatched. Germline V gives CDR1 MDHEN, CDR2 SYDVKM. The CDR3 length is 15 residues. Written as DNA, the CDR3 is TGTGCCAGCAGTCCGGGGGGGCTGGACGTCTACGAGCAGTACTTC. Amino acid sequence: CASSPGGLDVYEQYF.

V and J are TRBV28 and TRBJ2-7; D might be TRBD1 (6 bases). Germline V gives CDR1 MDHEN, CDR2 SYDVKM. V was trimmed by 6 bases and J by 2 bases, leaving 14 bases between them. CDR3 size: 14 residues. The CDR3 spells CASRKQGDTYEQYF. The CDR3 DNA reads TGTGCCAGCAGAAAACAGGGAGACACCTACGAGCAGTACTTC.

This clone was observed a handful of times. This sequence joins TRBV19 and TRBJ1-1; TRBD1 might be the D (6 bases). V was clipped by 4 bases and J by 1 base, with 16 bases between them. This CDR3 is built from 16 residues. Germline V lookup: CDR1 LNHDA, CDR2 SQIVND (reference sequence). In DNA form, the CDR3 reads TGTGCCAGTAGTAGGGGGCTCTATTTATCGAACACTGAAGCTTTCTTT. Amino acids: CASSRGLYLSNTEAFF.

CDR3 amino acids: CSTGGDRGLYGYTF. CDR3 in DNA: TGCAGCACGGGAGGGGACAGGGGCCTCTATGGCTACACCTTC. The chain combines TRBV29-1 with TRBJ1-2; 10 positions agree with TRBD1. The V gene end was trimmed by 8 bases and the J gene end by 4 bases; junction bases not matched to a gene: 10. The CDR3 has 14 residues. Germline V gene sequence: CDR1 SQVTM, CDR2 ANQGSEA.

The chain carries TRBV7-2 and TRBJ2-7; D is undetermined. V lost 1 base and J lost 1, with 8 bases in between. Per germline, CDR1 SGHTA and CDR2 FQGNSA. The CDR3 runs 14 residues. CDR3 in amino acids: CASSLVADSYEQYF. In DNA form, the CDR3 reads TGTGCCAGCAGCTTAGTGGCTGATTCCTACGAGCAGTACTTC.

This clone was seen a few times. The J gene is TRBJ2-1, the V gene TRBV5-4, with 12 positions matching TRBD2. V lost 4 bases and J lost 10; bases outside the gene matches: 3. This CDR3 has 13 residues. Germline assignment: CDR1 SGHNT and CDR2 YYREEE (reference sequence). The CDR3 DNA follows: TGTGCCAGCAGCCCCGGGACTAGCGGGGAGCAGTTCTTC. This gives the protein CASSPGTSGEQFF.

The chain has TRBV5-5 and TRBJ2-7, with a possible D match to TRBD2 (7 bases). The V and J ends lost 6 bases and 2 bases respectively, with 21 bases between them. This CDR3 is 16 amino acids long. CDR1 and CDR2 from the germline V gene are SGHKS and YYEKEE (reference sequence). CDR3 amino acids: CASILGGGPGTYEQYF. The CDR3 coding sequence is TGTGCCAGCATTCTGGGAGGGGGGCCCGGCACCTACGAGCAGTACTTC.

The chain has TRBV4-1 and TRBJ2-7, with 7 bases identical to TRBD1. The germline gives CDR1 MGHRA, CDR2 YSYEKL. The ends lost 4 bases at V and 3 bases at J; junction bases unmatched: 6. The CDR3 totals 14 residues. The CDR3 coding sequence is TGCGCCAGCAGCCCAGAGGGACAGTTCTACGAGCAGTACTTC. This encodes CASSPEGQFYEQYF.

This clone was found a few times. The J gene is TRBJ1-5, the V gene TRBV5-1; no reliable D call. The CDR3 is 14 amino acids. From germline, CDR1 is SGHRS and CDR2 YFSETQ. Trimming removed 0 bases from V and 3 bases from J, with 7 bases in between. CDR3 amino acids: CASSLGRDNQPQHF. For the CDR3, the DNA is TGCGCCAGCAGCTTGGGACGGGACAATCAGCCCCAGCATTTT.